This section outlines one T cell receptor beta chain sequence together with its context. As yet, its antigen is unknown. V was shortened by 5 bases and J by 10 bases, with 20 bases between the two germline ends. The CDR3 runs 15 residues. This specimen belongs to a study of early T cells in non-severe SARS-CoV-2 infection. The study's findings and limits: CD4 and private specificities were missed by VDJdb matching, which favored anti-spike CD8 responses.

Each single cDNA molecule received a unique molecular identifier. One entry per CDR3 protein results from TCRdb running MiXCR on the 5' RACE reads. This table has some 41,000 distinct CDR3 sequences, about 25% appearing once. This TCR was recovered from an adult who was a healthcare worker with PCR-confirmed SARS-CoV-2 infection or an uninfected control (not recorded which). This sample comprised whole blood, obtained at baseline. The chain carries TRBV12-3 or TRBV12-4 and TRBJ1-4; D may be TRBD1 (6 bases). The CDR3 protein is CASSPPGRGGGKLFF. The CDR3 bases are TGTGCCAGCAGTCCCCCCGGCAGGGGAGGCGGAAAACTGTTTTTT.